What follows are 4 T cell receptor beta chains derived from one specimen sequenced in a study of blood T cell repertoires in COVID-19. Generated by immunoSEQ multiplex PCR, the TCRdb table keeps only in-frame clones and is missing some. The data hold about 100,000 clones, with around 88% observed a single time. The sequenced sample was peripheral blood. These receptors were taken from a man older than 75 with acute or convalescent COVID-19.

The chain is built from TRBV5-1 and TRBJ2-2; 8 bases line up with TRBD1. V was clipped by 0 bases and J by 5 bases; unmatched bases: 3. Per germline, CDR1 SGHRS and CDR2 YFSETQ. The CDR3 is 15 residues long. CDR3 coding DNA: TGCGCCAGCAGCTTGGACAGGGGGAGGACCGGGGAGCTGTTTTTT. As protein: CASSLDRGRTGELFF.

The V and J genes are TRBV5-4 and TRBJ2-3; possibly TRBD2 for D (6 bases). Germline CDR1 SGHNT, CDR2 YYREEE (reference sequence). The CDR3 extends over 13 amino acids. The V end lost 4 bases, the J end lost 1 base, and 7 bases lay between the germline ends. This CDR3 reads CASSPGGTDTQYF. CDR3 nucleotide sequence: TGTGCCAGCAGCCCGGGGGGCACAGATACGCAGTATTTT. The complete variable domain, with remaining parts taken from reference TRBV5-4 and TRBJ2-3, reads ETGVTQSPTHLIKTRGQQVTLRCSSQSGHNTVSWYQQALGQGPQFIFQYYREEENGRGNFPPRFSGLQFPNYSSELNVNALELDDSALYLCASSPGGTDTQYFGPGTRLTVL.

The chain links TRBV10-3 to TRBJ1-3; 7 bases line up with TRBD1. Germline assignment: CDR1 ENHRY and CDR2 SYGVKD. The CDR3 runs 14 residues. With 4 bases clipped from V and 7 bases from J, the junction kept 7 bases outside the gene matches. The CDR3 protein is CAISVSDRTNTIYF. The CDR3 bases are TGTGCCATCAGTGTGTCGGACAGGACGAACACCATATATTTT.

The chain joins TRBV19 to TRBJ2-1; TRBD2 agrees at 13 bases. The CDR3 runs 16 residues. Germline loops: CDR1 LNHDA, CDR2 SQIVND (reference sequence). J was trimmed by 6 bases and V by 5 bases; bases with no gene match: 7. The CDR3 DNA sequence: TGTGCCAGTAGTCGCGGCGGGACTAGCGGGATCAATGAGCAGTTCTTC. Translation: CASSRGGTSGINEQFF.